This T cell receptor (beta chain) is drawn from a study of CD8 T cells in Susac syndrome. CDR3 length: 15 amino acids. V was clipped by 0 bases and J by 0 bases, with 9 bases between them. Random hexamers served to reverse transcribe roughly 0.45 to 1 ug RNA. Using its own MiXCR run on the immunoSEQ multiplex PCR reads, TCRdb lists one record per CDR3 protein. Among approximately 79,000 distinct CDR3 sequences listed, approximately 93% were seen once. The sample comprised CD8+ T cells from PBMCs. This TCR was sampled from a human donor with Susac syndrome. This rearrangement joins TRBV23-1 to TRBJ2-7, with D unresolved. TRBV23-1 is an ORF for which the function is uncertain. CDR3 DNA: TGCGCCAGCAGTCAATCACCAAAAAGCTCCTACGAGCAGTACTTC. Residues: CASSQSPKSSYEQYF.